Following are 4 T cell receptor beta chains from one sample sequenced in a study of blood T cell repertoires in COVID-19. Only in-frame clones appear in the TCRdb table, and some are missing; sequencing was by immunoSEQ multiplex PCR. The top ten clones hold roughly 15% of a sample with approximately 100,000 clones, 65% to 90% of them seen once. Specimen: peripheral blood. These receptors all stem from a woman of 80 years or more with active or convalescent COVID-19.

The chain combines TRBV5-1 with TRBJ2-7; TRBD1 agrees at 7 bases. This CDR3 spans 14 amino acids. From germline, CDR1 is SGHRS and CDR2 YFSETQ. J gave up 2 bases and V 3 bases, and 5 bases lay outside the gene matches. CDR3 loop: CASSSGTAAYEQYF. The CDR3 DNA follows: TGCGCCAGCAGCTCCGGGACAGCGGCCTACGAGCAGTACTTC.

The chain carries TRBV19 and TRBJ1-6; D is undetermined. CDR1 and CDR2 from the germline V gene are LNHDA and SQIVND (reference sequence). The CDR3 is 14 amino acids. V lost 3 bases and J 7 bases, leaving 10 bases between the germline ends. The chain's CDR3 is CASSIGVRNSPLHF. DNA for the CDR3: TGTGCCAGTAGTATCGGAGTAAGAAATTCACCCCTCCACTTT. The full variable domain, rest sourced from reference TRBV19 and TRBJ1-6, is DGGITQSPKYLFRKEGQNVTLSCEQNLNHDAMYWYRQDPGQGLRLIYYSQIVNDFQKGDIAEGYSVSREKKESFPLTVTSAQKNPTAFYLCASSIGVRNSPLHFGNGTRLTVT.

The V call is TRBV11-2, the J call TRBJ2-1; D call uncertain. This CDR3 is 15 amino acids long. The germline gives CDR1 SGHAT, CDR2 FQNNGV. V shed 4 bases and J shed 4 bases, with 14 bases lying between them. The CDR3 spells CASSSQQVSYNEQFF. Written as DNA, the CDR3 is TGTGCCAGCAGCTCTCAACAAGTTTCGTACAATGAGCAGTTCTTC.

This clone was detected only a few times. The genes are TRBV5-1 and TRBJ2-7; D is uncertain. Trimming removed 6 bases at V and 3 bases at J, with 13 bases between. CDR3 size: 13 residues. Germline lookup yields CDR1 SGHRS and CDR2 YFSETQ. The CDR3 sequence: CASTRPGSYEQYF. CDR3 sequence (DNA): TGCGCCAGCACCCGTCCTGGCAGCTACGAGCAGTACTTC.